These 3 T cell receptor beta chains were sequenced from one sample in a study of blood T cells in healthy people across ages. Next came a second PCR, run for about 7 to 11 cycles, which used a sample-barcoded 5' primer along with a J-beta primer mix. TCRdb fed the 5' RACE reads into MiXCR, producing one record per CDR3 protein. The profile shows about a million distinct CDR3 sequences, around 54% of them singletons. Sequences were obtained from blood. These receptors came from a woman aged 55-69 years in good health.

The sample holds a few counts of this clonotype. The CDR3 bases are TGTGCCAGCAACGTTCGGGGAGAACGTTCTAACTATGGCTACACCTTC. It specifies CASNVRGERSNYGYTF. This chain links TRBV6-2 or TRBV6-3 with TRBJ1-2; D is ambiguous. Looked up from germline, CDR1 is MNHEY and CDR2 is SVGEGT. With 7 bases removed from V and 0 bases from J, the gap between germline ends came to 18 bases. The CDR3 sequence is 16 residues long.

This chain uses TRBV20-1 with TRBJ2-2; D is possibly TRBD1 (5 bases). The CDR3 covers 16 residues. V lost 1 base to trimming and J lost 4 bases, with 16 bases between them. The germline V gene encodes CDR1 DFQATT and CDR2 SNEGSKA (reference sequence). CDR3 protein: CSARVGAGPTTGELFF. CDR3 bases: TGCAGTGCTAGAGTTGGGGCAGGGCCCACCACCGGGGAGCTGTTTTTT.

This clonotype was recorded many times. CDR3 nucleotide sequence: TGTGCCAGCAGCTTCTCTACTGGGGCCAACGTCCTGACTTTC. Residues: CASSFSTGANVLTF. V gene TRBV7-2 combines with J gene TRBJ2-6; D call uncertain. Deletions cut 3 bases from V and 2 bases from J, with 5 bases between. The CDR3 sequence is 14 residues long. The germline gives CDR1 SGHTA, CDR2 FQGNSA.